This T cell receptor beta chain is drawn from a study of relationships among human T cell subsets (TCRdb year 2010). General notes on the study: The study sequenced eight distinct T cell populations from blood: pan T, CD8 cytotoxic, regulatory, Th1, Th2, naive plus transitional, activated and memory cells.

This clonotype has more than one count but fewer than ten. This receptor's antigen is unknown. Base qualities are not recorded, but no much larger clone differs from it by a single base. Summary of the overall study and its limitations: No statistically significant differences in V, D and J usage, CDR3 length or N-nucleotide additions were observed among the seven subsets. More than 60% of CD8+ cytotoxic sequences came from clones with more than 100 reads, while the regulatory and Th2 subsets showed few clones of that size. The substantial sharing of CDR3s among Th1, Th2 and regulatory T cells was interpreted as suggesting that cell fate choices are stochastic. A CD4+CD8+ double-positive population could not be ruled out by the bead-based sorting.

The receptor library was made with multiplex PCR. Data came from a 454 GS FLX. TCR alpha and beta CDR3 regions were amplified from mRNA by semiquantitative ARM-PCR. In ARM-PCR, tagged nested gene-specific primers were applied first, and communal superprimers then carried out the exponential amplification. Before the second amplification round was performed on first-round PCR products, the nested primers were removed by exonuclease. The amplicons were sequenced on the 454 platform, which can rapidly sequence millions of DNA fragments without cloning bias. A read was counted as effective if the read could be mapped to both V and J germline segments. Processing in the source paper ran as follows. IRmap, which uses pyromap, a Smith-Waterman modification adapted to 454 sequencing errors, was used to assign reads to germline V, D and J segments. D-beta assignments were filtered using cutoffs set at the 99th percentile of alignment scores from simulated random sequences. CDR3 was defined as the amino acids lying between the conserved V-segment Y[YFLI]C motif and the J-segment [FW]GXGT motif. Repertoire diversity was estimated with a compound Poisson process model previously applied to large-scale EST data. A procedure for detecting cross-contamination was used to argue that sample contamination was not the source of the shared CDR3s. TCRdb ran its own pipeline on the public reads, namely fastp trimming at Q25 and MiXCR clone calling, and kept in-frame beta chains. Rows matching on CDR3 protein sequence are summarized as one entry with the most common DNA and genes. The V and J calls reflect TCRdb's pipeline rather than the authors' work. In all, the sample holds 10,000 to 15,000 distinct CDR3 sequences, and roughly 68% of those were seen once. Of the sample, 25% to 30% is held by the ten largest clones.

V gives up 0 bases and J gives up 2 bases, and the segment between their germline ends measures 8 bases. CDR1 and CDR2 are read off the germline V gene (reference sequence) as MNHNY and SVGAGI. The CDR3 spans 14 residues, from the cysteine through the phenylalanine. Of all the DNA, just the CDR3 is kept, 42 bases in frame from base 1. The CD4+CD25-CD294- flow-through remaining after CD25, CD56 and CD294 bead selections was collected as Th1 cells. To isolate the T cell subsets, Miltenyi superparamagnetic beads coated with subset-specific monoclonal antibodies were used. Peripheral blood was used as the source from which all T cell populations were isolated. Whole blood was subjected to Ficoll separation to obtain mononuclear cells, from which monocytes were subsequently depleted using anti-CD14 microbeads. The isolated cell populations were resuspended in RNAprotect reagent immediately.

Specimen: CD4+ Th1 cells sorted from blood. The sample's cell subset or site label is to be understood as: CD4+CD25-CD294- T helper 1 cells. The receptor's source is a man aged 40-49 years in good health. Rearrangement joined TRBV6-6 to TRBJ2-7; the D gene remains uncertain. The DNA sequence is TGTGCCAGCAGTTACTCGGGCACAGCCTACGAGCAGTACTTC. It codes for CASSYSGTAYEQYF.